Given below is one T cell receptor (beta chain) in context. The target antigen is unknown. The table came from immunoSEQ multiplex PCR; TCRdb's copy has only in-frame clones and leaves some out. The sample has about 88,000 clones, 90% seen once. The source of the sample is a study of T cell responses to AZD1222 COVID-19 vaccine. Study results and caveats: Spike regions recognized by vaccine-associated CD4 TCRs spanned the protein, led by 160-218 and 743-854.

Between the trimmed V and J ends, which lost 8 bases and 8 bases, there was a span of 19 bases. This CDR3 is built from 14 residues. Germline lookup yields CDR1 WNHNN and CDR2 SYGVQD (reference sequence). The chain uses TRBV10-1 and TRBJ1-5; no firm D call. The starting material was peripheral blood, obtained 28 days after the second AZD1222 dose. This clonotype was sampled from an adult who received the AZD1222 COVID-19 vaccine. CDR3 DNA sequence: TGCGCCAGCCTTAAGGACCCCCGAAATGAGCCCCAGCATTTT. This gives the protein CASLKDPRNEPQHF.